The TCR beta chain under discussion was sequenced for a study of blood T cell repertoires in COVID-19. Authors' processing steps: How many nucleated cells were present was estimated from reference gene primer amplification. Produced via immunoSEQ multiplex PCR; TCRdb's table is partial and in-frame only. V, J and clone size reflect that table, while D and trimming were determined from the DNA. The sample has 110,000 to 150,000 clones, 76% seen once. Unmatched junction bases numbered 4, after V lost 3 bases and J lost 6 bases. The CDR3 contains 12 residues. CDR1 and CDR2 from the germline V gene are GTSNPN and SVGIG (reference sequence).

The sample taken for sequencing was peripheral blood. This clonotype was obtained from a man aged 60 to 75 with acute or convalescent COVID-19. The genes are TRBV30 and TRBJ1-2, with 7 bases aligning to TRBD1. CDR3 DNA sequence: TGTGCCTGGAGCCCAGGGGGACATGGCTACACCTTC. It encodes CAWSPGGHGYTF.